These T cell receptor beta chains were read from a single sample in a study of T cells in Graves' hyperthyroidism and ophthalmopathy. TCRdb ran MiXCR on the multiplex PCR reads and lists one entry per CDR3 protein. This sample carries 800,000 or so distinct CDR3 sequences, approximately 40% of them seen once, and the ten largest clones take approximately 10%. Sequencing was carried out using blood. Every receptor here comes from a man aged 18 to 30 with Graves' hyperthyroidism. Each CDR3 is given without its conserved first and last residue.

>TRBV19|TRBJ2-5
ASSASTGGAETQY
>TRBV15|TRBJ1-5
ATSSRDSRQPQH
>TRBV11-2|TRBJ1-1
ASSTTGLETEAF
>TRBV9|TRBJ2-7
ASTLTGLTYEQY
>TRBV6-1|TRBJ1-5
ASSEGGGGSQPQH
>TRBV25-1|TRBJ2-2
ASGTGGNTGELF
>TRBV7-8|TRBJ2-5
ASSQDSRGETQY
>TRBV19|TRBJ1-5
ASSIPDNSNQPQH
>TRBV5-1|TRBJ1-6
ASSTTGEANNSPLH
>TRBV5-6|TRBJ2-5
ASSLDSEYQETQY
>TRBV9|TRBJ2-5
ASSASGLAGAQTQY
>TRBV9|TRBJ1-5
ASSDSRQGSNQPQH
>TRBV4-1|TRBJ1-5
ASSQQNQPQH
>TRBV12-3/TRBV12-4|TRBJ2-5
ASSFYRGAETQY
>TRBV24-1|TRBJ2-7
ATSDSRGYEQY
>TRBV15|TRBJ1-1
ATSRSTDSGAF
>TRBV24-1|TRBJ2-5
ATSEATGQETQY
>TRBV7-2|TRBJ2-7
ASSSFTGPVYEQY
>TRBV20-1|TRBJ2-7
SARDFTDSYGQY
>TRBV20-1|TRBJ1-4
SAKKSPTNEKLF
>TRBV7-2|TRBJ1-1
ASAAQAGVAEAF